A single sample gave rise to the 19 T cell receptor beta chains below, sequenced in a study of shared T cell receptors in the human thymus. Repertoires were generated with immunoSEQ multiplex PCR, while TCRdb's copy carries only in-frame clones and drops some. Of about 660,000 clones detected, about 90% appear once; the ten largest clones hold about 0.0094%. The data also belong to a second study, concerning human thymus T cells.

Material for sequencing was thymocytes. Receptors were obtained from a boy in the first two years of life with a congenital heart defect.

This chain links TRBV4-3 with TRBJ1-6; maybe TRBD1 (5 bases). Germline V lookup: CDR1 LGHNA, CDR2 YSLEER. The CDR3 runs to 20 residues. Trimming cost V 1 base and J 0 bases, with 19 bases left between them. Written as DNA, the CDR3 is TGCGCCAGCAGCCAAGTGGGGGGACCCGGCCGTCGCTCCTATAATTCACCCCTCCACTTT. It translates to CASSQVGGPGRRSYNSPLHF.

The chain employs TRBV14 and TRBJ2-7, with 11 bases lining up with TRBD2. Germline-derived CDR1 and CDR2 are SGHDN and FVKESK. V gave up 0 bases and J gave up 5 bases; unmatched junction bases: 12. CDR3 length equals 18 residues. The chain's CDR3 is CASSQETLAGGVLDEQYF. The CDR3 DNA reads as TGTGCCAGCAGCCAAGAGACCCTAGCGGGGGGCGTCCTAGACGAGCAGTACTTC.

The V gene is TRBV27, the J gene TRBJ2-1; TRBD2 agrees at 12 bases. Germline V gene data show CDR1 as MNHEY and CDR2 as SMNVEV (reference sequence). This CDR3 comprises 22 residues. Trimming cost V 5 bases and J 5 bases; bases outside gene matches: 25. In DNA form, the CDR3 reads TGTGCCAGCAGTAAACACGACACTAGCGGGAGGAACTCCGCTGCGTGGGACAATGAGCAGTTCTTC. Translation: CASSKHDTSGRNSAAWDNEQFF.

The chain joins TRBV30 to TRBJ2-5, with D perhaps matching TRBD2 (5 bases). Per germline, CDR1 GTSNPN and CDR2 SVGIG (reference sequence). The CDR3 runs 16 residues. Trimming cost V 0 bases and J 7 bases, with 21 bases left between them. CDR3 loop: CAWSVRMLGGRGTQYF. CDR3 sequence (DNA): TGTGCCTGGAGTGTACGGATGCTTGGAGGAAGAGGGACCCAGTACTTC.

The J gene is TRBJ2-2, the V gene TRBV30; D not certain. Germline V gene sequence: CDR1 GTSNPN, CDR2 SVGIG (reference sequence). V was trimmed by 4 bases and J by 7 bases, leaving 19 bases between them. The CDR3 spans 15 residues. This CDR3 reads CAWTFARPQGGELFF. CDR3 in DNA: TGTGCCTGGACCTTCGCCAGGCCCCAAGGCGGGGAGCTGTTTTTT.

The rearrangement joins TRBV5-6 to TRBJ2-7, with 8 bases aligning to TRBD1. Germline assignment: CDR1 SGHDT and CDR2 YYEEEE. This CDR3 region has 15 residues. The V and J ends lost 3 bases and 4 bases, in that order; junction bases with no gene match: 9. The CDR3 protein is CASSYARDRFYEQYF. CDR3 in DNA: TGTGCCAGCAGCTATGCCCGGGACAGGTTTTACGAGCAGTACTTC.

This clone was counted between two and nine times. This CDR3 is CASSQDSGQGSRNTIYF. CDR3 bases: TGCGCCAGCAGCCAAGATTCAGGACAGGGAAGTCGAAACACCATATATTTT. This rearrangement joins TRBV4-3 to TRBJ1-3, with TRBD1 identical over 8 bases. V trimming: 0 bases; J trimming: 5 bases; junction bases outside the gene matches: 9. The CDR3 runs to 17 residues. Germline loops: CDR1 LGHNA, CDR2 YSLEER.

This chain connects TRBV7-8 to TRBJ2-3; 9 nucleotides agree with TRBD1. CDR1 is SGHVS, CDR2 FQNEAQ, per germline. The V segment lost 5 bases and the J segment 11 bases; nucleotides outside the gene matches: 8. The CDR3 length is 13 residues. Written as DNA, the CDR3 is TGTGCCAGCAGCCCCCGGGACAGGGAAGAGCAGTATTTT. This encodes CASSPRDREEQYF.

CDR3 in amino acids: CASSLESGVSYNEQFF. CDR3 nucleotides: TGCGCCAGCAGCTTGGAATCGGGAGTCTCCTACAATGAGCAGTTCTTC. The chain has TRBV5-1 and TRBJ2-1; weak D call: TRBD2 (6 bases). The CDR3 has 16 amino acids. Between the trimmed V and J ends, which lost 0 bases and 0 bases, there was a span of 10 bases. The V gene's germline CDR1 is SGHRS and CDR2 YFSETQ.

The chain joins TRBV7-8 to TRBJ2-1; 8 bases map to TRBD1. V was pared by 6 bases and J by 0 bases, with 7 bases of the junction left unmatched. The germline CDR1 and CDR2 sequences are SGHVS and FQNEAQ. The CDR3 has 16 residues. In DNA, the CDR3 is TGTGCCAGCAGGATACGACAGGGGAGCTCCTACAATGAGCAGTTCTTC. It yields the protein CASRIRQGSSYNEQFF.

This sequence joins TRBV4-1 and TRBJ1-6; 7 bases agree with TRBD1. With 3 bases clipped from V and 9 bases from J, the junction kept 11 bases outside the gene matches. Germline V lookup: CDR1 MGHRA, CDR2 YSYEKL. The CDR3 runs to 16 residues. The CDR3 here is CASSHRYGPGGSPLHF. The CDR3 DNA reads as TGCGCCAGCAGCCACCGATACGGACCAGGGGGTTCACCCCTCCACTTT.

The chain employs TRBV23-1 and TRBJ1-5; D remains ambiguous. TRBV23-1 is assigned to the ORF class and has an uncertain function. V dropped 0 bases and J dropped 2 bases, with 8 bases sitting between them. The length of the CDR3 is 15 residues. CDR3 loop: CASSQSGRCNQPQHF. The DNA of the CDR3 is TGCGCCAGCAGTCAATCGGGGAGGTGCAATCAGCCCCAGCATTTT.

The gene calls are TRBV11-2 and TRBJ2-2; maybe TRBD2 (5 bases). The germline gives CDR1 SGHAT, CDR2 FQNNGV. The V end was cut by 10 bases, the J end by 3 bases, with 15 bases between. The CDR3 spans 14 residues. CDR3 loop: CAIYGRVDTGELFF. In DNA form, the CDR3 reads TGTGCCATCTACGGGCGGGTCGACACCGGGGAGCTGTTTTTT. The variable domain in full, with the rest retrieved from reference TRBV11-2 and TRBJ2-2, is EAGVAQSPRYKIIEKRQSVAFWCNPISGHATLYWYQQILGQGPKLLIQFQNNGVVDDSQLPKDRFSAERLKGVDSTLKIQPAKLEDSAVYLCAIYGRVDTGELFFGEGSRLTVL.

As to this clone: This specimen includes other DNA sequences encoding the same CDR3. V is TRBV28 and J is TRBJ2-2; D not resolved. Germline V gives CDR1 MDHEN, CDR2 SYDVKM. This CDR3 comprises 11 residues. V was clipped by 6 bases and J by 5 bases, with 4 bases between them. The CDR3 sequence: CASRSTGELFF. The CDR3 DNA sequence: TGTGCCAGCAGGTCAACCGGGGAGCTGTTTTTT.

The genes are TRBV9 and TRBJ2-7; D ambiguous. V lost 0 bases and J 2 bases, leaving 9 bases between the germline ends. Per germline, CDR1 SGDLS and CDR2 YYNGEE. This CDR3 is 14 amino acids long. The CDR3 bases are TGTGCCAGCAGCGTAGCAGCAGGTACCTACGAGCAGTACTTC. It yields the protein CASSVAAGTYEQYF. The full variable domain, rest sourced from reference TRBV9 and TRBJ2-7, is DSGVTQTPKHLITATGQRVTLRCSPRSGDLSVYWYQQSLDQGLQFLIQYYNGEERAKGNILERFSAQQFPDLHSELNLSSLELGDSALYFCASSVAAGTYEQYFGPGTRLTVT.

The chain uses TRBV28 and TRBJ1-3; 11 bases agree with TRBD1. Germline V gives CDR1 MDHEN, CDR2 SYDVKM. Trimming removed 5 bases from V and 4 bases from J; junction bases left unmatched: 7. The CDR3 has 16 residues. CDR3 amino acids: CASSPSDRGLGNTIYF. CDR3 bases: TGTGCCAGCAGTCCATCGGACAGGGGGCTCGGAAACACCATATATTTT.

The rearrangement uses TRBV5-4 and TRBJ2-1; TRBD2 matches 9 bases. V lost 1 base and J lost 5; bases outside the gene matches: 7. Germline CDR1 is SGHNT and CDR2 is YYREEE (reference sequence). The CDR3 has 16 amino acids. In nucleotides, the CDR3 is TGTGCCAGCAGCTTGACCATAGCGGGAGTCCACAATGAGCAGTTCTTC. As protein: CASSLTIAGVHNEQFF.

The CDR3 region is CASSLVGRVGSSYEQYF. As DNA, the CDR3 is TGTGCCAGCAGCTTAGTGGGGCGGGTCGGGAGCTCCTACGAGCAGTACTTC. The genes are TRBV7-9 and TRBJ2-7, with D tentatively TRBD2 (6 bases). The germline gives CDR1 SEHNR, CDR2 FQNEAQ (reference sequence). Deletions cut 1 base from V and 0 bases from J, with 16 bases between. The CDR3 has 17 amino acids.

This clone showed up just a few times. The V call is TRBV28, the J call TRBJ1-5; TRBD1 might be the D (6 bases). The CDR3 consists of 16 residues. V dropped 3 bases and J dropped 1 base, with 13 bases sitting between them. Germline V gene sequence: CDR1 MDHEN, CDR2 SYDVKM. DNA of the CDR3: TGTGCCAGCAGTTTGAAGGGGGGGGGAAGCAATCAGCCCCAGCATTTT. This codes for CASSLKGGGSNQPQHF.